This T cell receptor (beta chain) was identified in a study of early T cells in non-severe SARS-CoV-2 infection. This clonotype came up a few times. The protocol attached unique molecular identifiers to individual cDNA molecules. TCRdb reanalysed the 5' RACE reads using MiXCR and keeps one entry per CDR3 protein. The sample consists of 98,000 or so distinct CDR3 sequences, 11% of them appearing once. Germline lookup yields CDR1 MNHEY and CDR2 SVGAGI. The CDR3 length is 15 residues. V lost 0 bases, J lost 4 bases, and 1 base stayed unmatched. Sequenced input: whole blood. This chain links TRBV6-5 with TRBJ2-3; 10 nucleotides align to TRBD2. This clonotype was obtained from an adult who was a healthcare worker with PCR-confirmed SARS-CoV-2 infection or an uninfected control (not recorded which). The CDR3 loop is CASSYSGTSADTQYF. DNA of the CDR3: TGTGCCAGCAGTTACTCTGGGACTAGCGCAGATACGCAGTATTTT.